Described below is a single T cell receptor beta chain sequence and its context. Per the authors' pipeline: For nucleated cells, counts were estimated from reference gene primer amplification. The assay was immunoSEQ multiplex PCR, and TCRdb's table has in-frame clones only and misses some. Clonal size and the V and J genes are those of that table, whereas D and trimming came from the DNA. This sample carries some 150,000 clones, 85% to 90% of them seen once, and the ten largest clones take 2.5%. The sample belongs to a study of blood T cell repertoires in COVID-19. About the research overall: Collection of acute and convalescent COVID-19 samples took place in the United States, Italy and Spain. The cDNA or gDNA used as material had been derived from T cells, B-cell-depleted T cells, or PBMCs.

This CDR3 has 14 residues. From germline, CDR1 is LGHNA and CDR2 YNFKEQ. Trimming took 4 bases from V and 4 from J, leaving 14 bases between them. The clonotype was recovered from a man aged 45-65 years with active COVID-19. J is TRBJ2-7 and V is TRBV4-2, with D maybe TRBD2 (7 bases). The material sequenced was peripheral blood. The CDR3 nucleotides are TGTGCCAGCAGCCCGGGGAGGGGGGGTTACGAGCAGTACTTC. Protein sequence: CASSPGRGGYEQYF.